This TCR beta chain is drawn from a study of cytomegalovirus exposure and HLA in healthy donors. For the study at large: There were some 380 genotyped donors. Of these, about 81% fell in the genetic ancestry cluster associated with self-reported Caucasian donors.

As for this clone: Its antigen is unidentified.

While unrecorded immune exposures were likely, the donors were nominally healthy when sampled. V lost 4 bases, J lost 2 bases, and 7 bases stayed unmatched. CDR1 is MDHEN, CDR2 SYDVKM, per germline. The CDR3 runs 16 residues. Study-wide findings and caveats: In an earlier analysis, in 587 donors, most V segments appeared productive either ~90% or ~30% of the time.

Both 60 Vbeta primers and 13 Jbeta primers went into the PCR. Assay: immunoSEQ multiplex PCR; the TCRdb copy retains only in-frame clones and omits some. The sample holds around 95,000 clones, approximately 79% seen once. The source material was PBMCs. The chain links TRBV28 to TRBJ2-7; 11 bases map to TRBD2. The source of this sequence is a male donor in good health and CMV-seronegative. The CDR3: CASSSTTSGITYEQYF. The CDR3 DNA sequence: TGTGCCAGCAGTTCCACGACTAGCGGGATAACCTACGAGCAGTACTTC.